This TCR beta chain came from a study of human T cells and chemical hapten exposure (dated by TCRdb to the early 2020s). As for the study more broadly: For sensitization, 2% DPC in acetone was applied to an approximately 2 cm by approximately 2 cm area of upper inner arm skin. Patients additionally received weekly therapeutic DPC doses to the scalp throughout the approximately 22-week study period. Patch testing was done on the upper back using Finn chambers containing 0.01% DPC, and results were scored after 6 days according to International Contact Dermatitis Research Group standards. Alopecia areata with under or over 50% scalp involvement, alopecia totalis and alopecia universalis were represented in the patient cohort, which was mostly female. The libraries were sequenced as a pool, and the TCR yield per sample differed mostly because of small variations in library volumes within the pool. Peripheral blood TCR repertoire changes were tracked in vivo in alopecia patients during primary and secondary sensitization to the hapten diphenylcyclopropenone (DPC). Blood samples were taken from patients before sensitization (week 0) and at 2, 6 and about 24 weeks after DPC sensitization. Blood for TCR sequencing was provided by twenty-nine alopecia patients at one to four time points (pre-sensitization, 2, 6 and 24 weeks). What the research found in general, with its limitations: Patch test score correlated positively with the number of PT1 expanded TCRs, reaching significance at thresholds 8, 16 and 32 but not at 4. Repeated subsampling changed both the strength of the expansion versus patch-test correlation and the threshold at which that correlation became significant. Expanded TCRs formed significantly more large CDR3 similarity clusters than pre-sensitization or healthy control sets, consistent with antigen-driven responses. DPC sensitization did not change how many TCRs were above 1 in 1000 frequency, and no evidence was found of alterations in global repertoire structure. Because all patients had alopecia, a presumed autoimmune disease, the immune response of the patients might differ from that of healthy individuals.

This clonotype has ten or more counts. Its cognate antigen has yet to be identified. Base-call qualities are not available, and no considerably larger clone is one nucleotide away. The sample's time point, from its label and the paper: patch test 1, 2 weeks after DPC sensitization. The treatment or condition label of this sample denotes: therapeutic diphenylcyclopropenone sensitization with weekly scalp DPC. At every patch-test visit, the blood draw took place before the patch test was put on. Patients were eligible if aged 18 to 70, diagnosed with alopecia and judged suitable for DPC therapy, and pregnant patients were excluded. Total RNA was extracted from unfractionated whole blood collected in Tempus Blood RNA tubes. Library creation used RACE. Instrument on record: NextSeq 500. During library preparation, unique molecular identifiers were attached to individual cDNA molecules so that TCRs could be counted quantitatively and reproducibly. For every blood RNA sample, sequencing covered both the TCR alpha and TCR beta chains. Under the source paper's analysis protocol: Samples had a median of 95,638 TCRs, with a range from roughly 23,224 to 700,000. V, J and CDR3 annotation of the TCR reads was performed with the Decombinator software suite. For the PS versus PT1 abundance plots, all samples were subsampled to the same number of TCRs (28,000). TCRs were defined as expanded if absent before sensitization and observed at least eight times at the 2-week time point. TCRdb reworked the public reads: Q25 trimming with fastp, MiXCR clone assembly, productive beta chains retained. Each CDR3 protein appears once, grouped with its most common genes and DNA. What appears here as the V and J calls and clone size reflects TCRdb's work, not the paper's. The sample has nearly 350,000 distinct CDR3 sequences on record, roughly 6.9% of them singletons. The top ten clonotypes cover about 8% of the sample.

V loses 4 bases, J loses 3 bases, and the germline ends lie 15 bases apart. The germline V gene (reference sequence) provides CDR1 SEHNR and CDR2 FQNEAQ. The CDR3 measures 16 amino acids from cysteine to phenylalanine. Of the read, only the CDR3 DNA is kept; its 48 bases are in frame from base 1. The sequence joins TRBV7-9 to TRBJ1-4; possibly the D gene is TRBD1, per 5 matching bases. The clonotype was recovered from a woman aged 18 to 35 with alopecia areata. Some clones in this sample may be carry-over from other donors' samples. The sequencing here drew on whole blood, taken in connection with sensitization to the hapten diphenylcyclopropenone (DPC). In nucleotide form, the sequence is TGTGCCAGCAGCTCCACGGGCCAGGGCGCTAATGAAAAACTGTTTTTT. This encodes CASSSTGQGANEKLFF.